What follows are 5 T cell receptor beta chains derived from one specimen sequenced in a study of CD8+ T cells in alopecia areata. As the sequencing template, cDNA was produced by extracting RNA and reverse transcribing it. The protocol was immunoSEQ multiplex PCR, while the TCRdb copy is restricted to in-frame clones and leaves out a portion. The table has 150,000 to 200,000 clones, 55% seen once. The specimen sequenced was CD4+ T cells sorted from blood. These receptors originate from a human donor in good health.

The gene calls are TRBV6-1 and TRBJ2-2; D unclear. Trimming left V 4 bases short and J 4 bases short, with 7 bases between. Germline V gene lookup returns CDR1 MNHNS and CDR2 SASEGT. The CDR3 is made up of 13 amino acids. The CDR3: CASSAVRTGELFF. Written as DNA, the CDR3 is TGTGCCAGCAGTGCCGTACGCACCGGGGAGCTGTTTTTT.

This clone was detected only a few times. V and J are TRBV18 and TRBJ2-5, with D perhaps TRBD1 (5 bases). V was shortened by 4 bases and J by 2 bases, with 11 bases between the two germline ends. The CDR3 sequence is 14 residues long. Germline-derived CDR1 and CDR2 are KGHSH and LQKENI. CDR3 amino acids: CASSLDRIQETQYF. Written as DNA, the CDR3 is TGTGCCAGCTCACTCGACAGAATACAAGAGACCCAGTACTTC.

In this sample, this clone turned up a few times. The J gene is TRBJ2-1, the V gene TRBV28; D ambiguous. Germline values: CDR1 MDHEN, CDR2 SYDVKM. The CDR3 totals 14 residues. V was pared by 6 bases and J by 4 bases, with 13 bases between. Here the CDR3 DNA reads TGTGCCAGCAGCAAAGAGAGTGGGTACAATGAGCAGTTCTTC. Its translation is CASSKESGYNEQFF. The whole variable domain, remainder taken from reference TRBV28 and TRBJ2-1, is DVKVTQSSRYLVKRTGEKVFLECVQDMDHENMFWYRQDPGLGLRLIYFSYDVKMKEKGDIPEGYSVSREKKERFSLILESASTNQTSMYLCASSKESGYNEQFFGPGTRLTVL.

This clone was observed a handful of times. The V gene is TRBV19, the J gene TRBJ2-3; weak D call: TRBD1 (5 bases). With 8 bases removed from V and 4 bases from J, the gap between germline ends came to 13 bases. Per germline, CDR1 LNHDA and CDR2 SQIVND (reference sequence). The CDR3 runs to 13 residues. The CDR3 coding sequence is TGTGCCAGTCGACACCAGGGTGCAGATACGCAGTATTTT. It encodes CASRHQGADTQYF.

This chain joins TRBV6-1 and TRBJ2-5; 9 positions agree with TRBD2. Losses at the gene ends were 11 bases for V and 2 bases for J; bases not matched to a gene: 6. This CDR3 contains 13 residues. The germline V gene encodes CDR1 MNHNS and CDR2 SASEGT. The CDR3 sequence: CAGAGGPQETQYF. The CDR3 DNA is TGTGCCGGGGCGGGAGGGCCTCAAGAGACCCAGTACTTC.